This T cell receptor beta chain was profiled in a study of blood T cell repertoires in COVID-19. On the study more broadly: Sample material is recorded as cDNA or gDNA derived from T cells, B-cell-depleted T cells, or PBMCs.

This clone was counted a single time. Under the authors' procedure: The authors estimated nucleated cell counts from reference gene primer amplification. Profiled with immunoSEQ multiplex PCR; TCRdb holds only in-frame clones, not every one. For V, J and clone size, that table is used; D and trimming come from the DNA. Of 300,000 or so clones in the sample, around nine tenths are singletons; the top ten hold 1%. CDR3 length: 17 residues. The ends lost 1 base at V and 7 bases at J; junction bases unmatched: 13. Germline V gene data show CDR1 as MGHRA and CDR2 as YSYEKL. V usage is TRBV4-1 and J usage is TRBJ1-5, with TRBD1 matching over 7 bases. The source of this sequence is a man aged 45 to 65 with active or convalescent COVID-19. The specimen was peripheral blood. The CDR3 DNA reads as TGCGCCAGCAGCCAAGCCTCCTACGGGACAGAAATGCAGCCCCAGCATTTT. It is translated as CASSQASYGTEMQPQHF.